Below are 26 T cell receptor beta chains sequenced from a single sample in a study of Graves' ophthalmopathy and Graves' hyperthyroidism (dated by TCRdb to 2016 to 2019). The sequencing machine was an Illumina HiSeq 2000. For repertoire sequencing, the TCR beta CDR3 regions were amplified from RNA transcripts. The first round was an RT-PCR using HTBI primers with the Qiagen OneStep RT-PCR kit, and this first round was followed by a second-round multiplex PCR, then size selection and purification. The public sequencing data were trimmed at Q25 with fastp and processed into clonotypes with MiXCR by TCRdb, which kept only in-frame beta chains. Rows merge per CDR3 protein into single entries with the most common DNA and genes. Across this sample there are about 740,000 distinct CDR3 sequences, with 40% seen only once. The top ten constitute 44% of the sample. Source material: peripheral blood. The receptor source for this set is an adult man with Graves' ophthalmopathy.

The rearrangement joins TRBV4-1 to TRBJ1-4; no definite D call. The germline V gene has CDR1 MGHRA and CDR2 YSYEKL. The CDR3 runs to 15 residues. Deletions cut 1 base from V and 4 bases from J, with 10 bases between. Here the CDR3 reads CASSQAGMSNEKLFF. CDR3 nucleotides: TGCGCCAGCAGCCAAGCCGGGATGAGTAATGAAAAACTGTTTTTT.

In DNA form, the CDR3 reads TGCAGTGCTAGAGATGCGAGGGGGCAGAACTATGGCTACACCTTC. Translated, it gives CSARDARGQNYGYTF. This chain uses TRBV20-1 with TRBJ1-2; 7 nucleotides align to TRBD1. Per germline, CDR1 DFQATT and CDR2 SNEGSKA (reference sequence). The CDR3 loop spans 15 amino acids. J was trimmed by 2 bases and V by 0 bases; bases with no gene match: 6.

The chain uses TRBV10-3 and TRBJ1-4; D perhaps matches TRBD1 (5 bases). The V end lost 3 bases, the J end lost 7 bases, and 9 bases lay between the germline ends. The CDR3 extends over 13 amino acids. CDR1 and CDR2 from the germline V gene are ENHRY and SYGVKD. The DNA of the CDR3 is TGTGCCATCAGTGAAGGGGCGGGTGAAAAACTGTTTTTT. Translation: CAISEGAGEKLFF.

This clonotype was counted many times. CDR3: CASSRTRGPDGAQYF. For the CDR3, the DNA is TGTGCCAGCAGTAGGACTAGGGGTCCTGATGGGGCCCAGTACTTC. The rearrangement uses TRBV25-1 and TRBJ2-5; 7 nucleotides line up with TRBD2. The CDR3 extends over 15 amino acids. V lost 5 bases to trimming and J lost 9 bases; unmatched junction nucleotides: 15. Germline V gene sequence: CDR1 MGHDK, CDR2 SYGVNS.

This clonotype has ten or more counts. The chain combines TRBV10-3 with TRBJ1-2, with TRBD1 matching 11 bases. CDR3 length: 17 amino acids. The V and J ends lost 3 bases and 3 bases, in that order; junction bases with no gene match: 9. Germline V gives CDR1 ENHRY, CDR2 SYGVKD. The CDR3 here is CAISEFSRTGGDYGYTF. CDR3 sequence (DNA): TGTGCCATCAGTGAATTTTCCAGGACAGGGGGCGACTATGGCTACACCTTC.

The gene calls are TRBV5-1 and TRBJ2-2; D could derive from TRBD1 or TRBD2 (6 bases each). CDR3 length equals 15 residues. V was pared by 3 bases and J by 3 bases, with 12 bases between. In germline, CDR1 is SGHRS, CDR2 YFSETQ. In DNA, the CDR3 is TGCGCCAGCAGCTCCTCGGGGGCCGACACCGGGGAGCTGTTTTTT. It specifies CASSSSGADTGELFF.

This clonotype was seen only once. This may come from a read error, since a much larger clone is one base off. The final CDR3 position lacks the conserved phenylalanine or tryptophan, pointing to a likely read error. Because the CDR3's place on the DNA is in doubt, the DNA is left out and the CDR3 is given as listed by TCRdb. The chain links TRBV10-3 to TRBJ2-7; the D call of TRBD2 is as the table states it, not checked on the DNA. Looked up from germline, CDR1 is ENHRY and CDR2 is SYGVKD. The CDR3 totals 13 residues, both ends included. The chain's CDR3 is CASSEEASGGISL.

This clonotype was seen a handful of times. The CDR3 sequence: CATSRDQRLAGAGELFF. DNA of the CDR3: TGTGCCACCAGCAGAGATCAGCGACTAGCGGGAGCCGGGGAGCTGTTTTTT. The V and J genes are TRBV15 and TRBJ2-2; TRBD2 agrees at 12 bases. The J segment lost 6 bases and the V segment lost 0 bases, leaving 5 bases of the junction unmatched. The CDR3 totals 17 residues. Germline values: CDR1 LNHNV, CDR2 YYDKDF (reference sequence).

Points on this clonotype: The junction differs from germline at one of its ends, possibly a read error. The J gene is TRBJ2-7, the V gene TRBV29-1, with 9 bases identical to TRBD1. This CDR3 has 15 amino acids. CDR1 and CDR2 (germline): SQVTM, ANQGSEA. The CDR3 here is CSVEGQGSYPYEQYF. CDR3 nucleotide sequence: TGCAGCGTAGAAGGACAGGGGTCCTACCCTTACGAGCAGTACTTC.

This clonotype has a single count. This clone may be a read error of a much larger clone one base away. The rearrangement links TRBV7-2 to TRBJ2-5; D gene uncertain. The CDR3 totals 15 residues. In germline, CDR1 is SGHTA, CDR2 FQGNSA. The CDR3 DNA sequence: TGTGCCAGCAGCTTTGCCCCTGGGGTAGGAGAGGCCCAGTACTTC. Residues: CASSFAPGVGEAQYF.

In this sample, this clonotype turned up a few times. The V gene is TRBV4-3, the J gene TRBJ2-6; 7 nucleotides agree with TRBD1. With 4 bases clipped from V and 2 bases from J, the junction kept 8 bases outside the gene matches. The CDR3 is 17 amino acids. Germline assignment: CDR1 LGHNA and CDR2 YSLEER. The CDR3 sequence: CASSRNLRGTGANVLTF. The CDR3 nucleotides read TGCGCCAGCAGCCGTAACCTCAGGGGGACTGGGGCCAACGTCCTGACTTTC.

This clonotype was seen a handful of times. V and J are TRBV20-1 and TRBJ1-4, with a weak D call TRBD1 (6 bases). The CDR3 spans 14 residues. The ends were cut back, 6 bases at V and 0 bases at J, with 11 bases in the middle. CDR1 is DFQATT and CDR2 is SNEGSKA in the germline V gene (reference sequence). This CDR3 reads CSAWTVATNEKLFF. The CDR3 DNA follows: TGCAGTGCCTGGACAGTAGCAACTAATGAAAAACTGTTTTTT.

This chain connects TRBV25-1 to TRBJ1-4; D unclear. Germline assignment: CDR1 MGHDK and CDR2 SYGVNS. The CDR3 totals 16 residues. V was clipped by 8 bases and J by 0 bases, with 16 bases between them. CDR3 in amino acids: CASVGGISATNEKLFF. DNA of the CDR3: TGTGCCAGCGTTGGAGGGATCAGTGCAACTAATGAAAAACTGTTTTTT.

CDR3 sequence reads: CASSFGRGAIMKEKLFF. The CDR3 DNA reads as TGTGCCAGCAGCTTCGGGCGGGGGGCCATAATGAAAGAAAAACTGTTTTTT. The chain has TRBV7-6 and TRBJ1-4; the D gene is possibly TRBD1 (6 bases). Germline assignment: CDR1 SGHVS and CDR2 FNYEAQ. There are 17 residues in the CDR3. Trimming pared 3 bases from V and 8 bases from J, leaving 22 bases between.

The chain uses TRBV7-6 and TRBJ1-1; D gene uncertain. The V end lost 5 bases, the J end lost 8 bases, and 15 bases lay between the germline ends. The CDR3 sequence is 13 residues long. Germline V gene sequence: CDR1 SGHVS, CDR2 FNYEAQ. The CDR3 is CASSLGELVEAFF. CDR3 DNA sequence: TGTGCCAGCAGCCTCGGGGAACTAGTAGAAGCTTTCTTT.

This chain's CDR3 is CASSEWEEVAFF. CDR3 in DNA: TGTGCCAGCAGTGAATGGGAGGAGGTAGCTTTCTTT. V usage is TRBV2 and J usage is TRBJ1-1, with D unresolved. Germline CDR1 is SNHLY and CDR2 is FYNNEI. CDR3 length: 12 amino acids. V was trimmed by 2 bases and J by 10 bases, leaving 11 bases between them.

A note on this clonotype: One junction end does not reproduce the germline sequence, and a read error may be involved. This chain uses TRBV10-3 with TRBJ1-4, with TRBD1 matching 9 bases. The CDR3 covers 14 residues. In germline, CDR1 is ENHRY, CDR2 SYGVKD. The CDR3 here is CASSDRGGNEKLFF. CDR3 DNA sequence: TGTGCCAGCAGTGACAGGGGGGGAAATGAAAAACTGTTTTTT.

The V call is TRBV20-1, the J call TRBJ1-2, with TRBD1 matching 8 bases. The V and J ends lost 3 bases and 7 bases, in that order; junction bases with no gene match: 7. Per germline, CDR1 DFQATT and CDR2 SNEGSKA (reference sequence). The CDR3 is 13 residues long. The CDR3 sequence: CSARSQGAGGYTF. CDR3 coding DNA: TGCAGTGCTAGGTCCCAGGGGGCGGGTGGCTACACCTTC.

At least ten counts were recorded for this clonotype. The rearrangement uses TRBV15 and TRBJ2-7; D might be TRBD1 (6 bases). Trimming shortened V by 6 bases and J by 0 bases, and 18 bases separated the two germline ends. CDR3 length: 16 residues. Germline V CDR1 and CDR2: LNHNV, YYDKDF (reference sequence). The CDR3: CATRPGVSDSSYEQYF. DNA of the CDR3: TGTGCCACCAGACCAGGGGTTAGCGACAGCTCCTACGAGCAGTACTTC. The variable domain in full, completed from reference TRBV15 and TRBJ2-7, reads DAMVIQNPRYQVTQFGKPVTLSCSQTLNHNVMYWYQQKSSQAPKLLFHYYDKDFNNEADTPDNFQSRRPNTSFCFLDIRSPGLGDTAMYLCATRPGVSDSSYEQYFGPGTRLTVT.

This clonotype was seen only a few times. This chain links TRBV20-1 with TRBJ1-1, with D hard to call. CDR1 DFQATT and CDR2 SNEGSKA come from the germline V gene (reference sequence). The CDR3 sequence is 13 residues long. V gave up 5 bases and J gave up 5 bases, with 15 bases separating them. The CDR3 nucleotides read TGCAGTGCTCCGACTCCCCGCGGTACTGAAGCTTTCTTT. Translating it yields CSAPTPRGTEAFF.

The chain is built from TRBV7-2 and TRBJ1-1; no reliable D call. CDR3 length: 13 amino acids. CDR1 is SGHTA, CDR2 FQGNSA, per germline. V was clipped by 1 base and J by 11 bases, with 14 bases between them. CDR3 in DNA: TGTGCCAGCAGCTTAGGGCCAGTAACGAAGGCTTTCTTT. This sequence encodes CASSLGPVTKAFF.

This chain joins TRBV11-2 and TRBJ1-2; TRBD1 matches 7 bases. This CDR3 has 15 amino acids. Germline values: CDR1 SGHAT, CDR2 FQNNGV. The ends lost 0 bases at V and 4 bases at J; junction bases unmatched: 5. CDR3 bases: TGTGCCAGCAGCTTAGACGCCGGGACAGCCTATGGCTACACCTTC. Translated: CASSLDAGTAYGYTF. Using reference TRBV11-2 and TRBJ1-2 for the parts outside the CDR3, the full variable domain is EAGVAQSPRYKIIEKRQSVAFWCNPISGHATLYWYQQILGQGPKLLIQFQNNGVVDDSQLPKDRFSAERLKGVDSTLKIQPAKLEDSAVYLCASSLDAGTAYGYTFGSGTRLTVV.

This clonotype was detected a few times. This rearrangement joins TRBV20-1 to TRBJ1-5; D not certain. The germline V and J ends were trimmed by 3 bases and 0 bases, with 12 bases remaining between them. CDR3 size: 15 residues. Germline CDR1 DFQATT, CDR2 SNEGSKA (reference sequence). The CDR3 nucleotides are TGCAGTGCTAGTACTGGGAGTGATAGCAATCAGCCCCAGCATTTT. This translates into CSASTGSDSNQPQHF.

This clonotype has just a few counts. The chain links TRBV20-1 to TRBJ2-5; D gene unclear. Between the trimmed V and J ends, which lost 0 bases and 1 base, there was a span of 9 bases. Germline V gene lookup returns CDR1 DFQATT and CDR2 SNEGSKA (reference sequence). The CDR3 runs 14 residues. This CDR3 reads CSARDIPAQETQYF. The CDR3 DNA reads as TGCAGTGCTAGAGATATTCCAGCCCAAGAGACCCAGTACTTC.

This clonotype was seen a few times. The chain uses TRBV5-1 and TRBJ1-1, with 7 bases aligning to TRBD1. This CDR3 contains 15 residues. Trimming at V came to 3 bases and at J to 4 bases, leaving 9 bases not matched to a gene. Germline CDR1 reads SGHRS; CDR2 reads YFSETQ. CDR3 nucleotides: TGCGCCAGCAGCTCGGGAGGGGGCGAGGGCACTGAAGCTTTCTTT. This gives the protein CASSSGGGEGTEAFF.

Many counts were recorded for this clonotype. One end of the junction does not line up with germline, which may come from a read error. The V gene is TRBV29-1, the J gene TRBJ1-5; D might be TRBD1 (6 bases). This CDR3 is 14 amino acids long. Germline assignment: CDR1 SQVTM and CDR2 ANQGSEA. The CDR3 loop reads CSIEGTTPNQPQHF. In DNA form, the CDR3 reads TGCAGCATTGAGGGGACAACACCAAATCAGCCCCAGCATTTT.